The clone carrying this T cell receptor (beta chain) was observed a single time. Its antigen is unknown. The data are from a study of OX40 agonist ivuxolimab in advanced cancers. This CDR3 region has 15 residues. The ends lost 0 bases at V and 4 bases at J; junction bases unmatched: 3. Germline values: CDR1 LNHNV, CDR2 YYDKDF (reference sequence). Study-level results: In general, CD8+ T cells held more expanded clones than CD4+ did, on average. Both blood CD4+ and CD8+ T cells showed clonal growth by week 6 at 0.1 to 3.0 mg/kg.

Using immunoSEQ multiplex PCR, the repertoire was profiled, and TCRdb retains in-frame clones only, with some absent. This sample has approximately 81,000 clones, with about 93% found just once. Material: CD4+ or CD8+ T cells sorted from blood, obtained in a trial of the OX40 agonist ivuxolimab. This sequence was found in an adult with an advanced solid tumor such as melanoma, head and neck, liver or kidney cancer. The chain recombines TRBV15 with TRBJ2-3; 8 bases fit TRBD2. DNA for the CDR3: TGTGCCACCAGCAGAGATGCGGGGGGAGCAGATACGCAGTATTTT. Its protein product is CATSRDAGGADTQYF.